Following are 20 T cell receptor beta chains from one sample sequenced in a study of Ad26.COV2.S vaccination and SARS-CoV-2 variants. TCRdb's copy holds only in-frame clones and misses some; the assay was immunoSEQ multiplex PCR. Of some 500,000 clones listed, approximately 92% were seen once; the top ten hold around 2.5%. Treatment meaning: roughly 19 received Ad26.COV2.S at low or high dose, single or two shots; 5 received placebo; per-sample allocation not given. The study sampled participants on day 63 after the first vaccine or placebo injection. Sample: peripheral blood, taken in a trial of Ad26.COV2.S vaccine versus placebo. These TCRs come from a person aged 18 to 59 who received the Ad26.COV2.S COVID-19 vaccine or a placebo.

Notes on this clone: Other DNA sequences in the sample encode the same CDR3. This chain joins TRBV11-3 and TRBJ2-1, with 13 bases lining up with TRBD2. CDR3 length: 16 amino acids. In germline, CDR1 is SGHNT, CDR2 YENEEA. V lost 5 bases, J lost 7 bases, and 8 bases stayed unmatched. CDR3 region: CASSARLAGGGNEQFF. In DNA form, the CDR3 reads TGTGCCAGCAGCGCCCGACTAGCGGGAGGAGGGAATGAGCAGTTCTTC.

This clone was counted a single time. This chain uses TRBV2 with TRBJ1-4; a possible D gene is TRBD1 (6 bases). Germline V gives CDR1 SNHLY, CDR2 FYNNEI. This CDR3 is 14 amino acids long. The ends were cut back, 6 bases at V and 7 bases at J, with 15 bases in the middle. Here the CDR3 DNA reads TGTGCCAGCAGGGAGACAGGTTATCGTGAAAAACTGTTTTTT. Protein: CASRETGYREKLFF.

The chain combines TRBV7-2 with TRBJ1-1, with D maybe TRBD1 (5 bases). Germline-derived CDR1 and CDR2 are SGHTA and FQGNSA. V lost 2 bases and J lost 9, with 13 bases in between. The CDR3 is 13 residues long. CDR3 DNA sequence: TGTGCCAGCAGCTTAAGATTCGCAGGGAAAGCTTTCTTT. Translating gives CASSLRFAGKAFF. Complete variable domain (other parts from reference TRBV7-2 and TRBJ1-1): GAGVSQSPSNKVTEKGKDVELRCDPISGHTALYWYRQSLGQGLEFLIYFQGNSAPDKSGLPSDRFSAERTGGSVSTLTIQRTQQEDSAVYLCASSLRFAGKAFFGQGTRLTVV.

This clone was detected only once. The chain carries TRBV4-3 and TRBJ2-7; 7 bases fit TRBD1. The CDR3 contains 16 residues. Per germline, CDR1 LGHNA and CDR2 YSLEER. J lost 3 bases, V lost 0 bases, and 8 bases had no gene match. The CDR3 nucleotides read TGCGCCAGCAGCCAAGAATGGCCCGGGACAGTCTACGAGCAGTACTTC. Translation gives CASSQEWPGTVYEQYF.

On this clone: Relative to the germline gene, one junction end is altered; a read error may explain this. The V gene is TRBV6-5, the J gene TRBJ2-1, with 11 bases lining up with TRBD2. Germline values: CDR1 MNHEY, CDR2 SVGAGI. The CDR3 extends over 14 amino acids. CDR3 sequence (DNA): TGTGCCAGCAGTTACGTTACTAGCGGGAGTGGTTCTATCTTC. It translates to CASSYVTSGSGSIF.

This clone showed up just once. The chain has TRBV2 and TRBJ2-5, with D perhaps assigned TRBD1 or TRBD2 (6 bases each). This CDR3 has 14 residues. Germline-derived CDR1 and CDR2 are SNHLY and FYNNEI. V was cut by 10 bases and J by 5 bases, with 20 bases left in between. The CDR3 region is CATRGKTSMETQYF. For the CDR3, the DNA is TGTGCCACCAGGGGAAAGACTAGTATGGAGACCCAGTACTTC. Looking up the rest from reference TRBV2 and TRBJ2-5 gives the full variable domain: EPEVTQTPSHQVTQMGQEVILRCVPISNHLYFYWYRQILGQKVEFLVSFYNNEISEKSEIFDDQFSVERPDGSNFTLKIRSTKLEDSAMYFCATRGKTSMETQYFGPGTRLLVL.

This CDR3 reads CATSDRSGRAVGELFF. Here the CDR3 DNA reads TGTGCCACCAGTGATCGTAGCGGGAGGGCGGTCGGGGAGCTGTTTTTT. This chain connects TRBV24-1 to TRBJ2-2; the match to TRBD2 covers 11 bases. The CDR3 has 16 residues. V lost 3 bases, J lost 7 bases, and 6 bases stayed unmatched. Germline V CDR1 and CDR2: KGHDR, SFDVKD.

This CDR3 is CASSRRPRDYGYTF. In DNA form, the CDR3 reads TGCGCCAGCAGCCGCCGACCCCGGGACTATGGCTACACCTTC. V usage is TRBV4-3 and J usage is TRBJ1-2, with no clear D. V lost 4 bases and J 3 bases, leaving 12 bases between the germline ends. Looked up from germline, CDR1 is LGHNA and CDR2 is YSLEER. This CDR3 has 14 residues.

V gene TRBV11-3 combines with J gene TRBJ1-3, with a weak D call TRBD1 (5 bases). This CDR3 is built from 16 residues. V lost 5 bases and J lost 2, with 16 bases in between. CDR1 and CDR2 from the germline V gene are SGHNT and YENEEA. This chain's CDR3 is CASSLRGAGTGNTIYF. CDR3 DNA: TGTGCCAGCAGCCTCCGGGGAGCAGGGACTGGAAACACCATATATTTT. The whole variable domain, remainder taken from reference TRBV11-3 and TRBJ1-3, is EAGVVQSPRYKIIEKKQPVAFWCNPISGHNTLYWYLQNLGQGPELLIRYENEEAVDDSQLPKDRFSAERLKGVDSTLKIQPAELGDSAVYLCASSLRGAGTGNTIYFGEGSWLTVV.

This clone has only one observation. The rearrangement uses TRBV6-6 and TRBJ1-2, with 7 bases lining up with TRBD1. Germline values: CDR1 MNHNY, CDR2 SVGAGI (reference sequence). V gave up 3 bases and J gave up 6 bases; unmatched junction bases: 1. The CDR3 totals 12 residues. The CDR3 bases are TGTGCCAGCAGTTATACAGGGGATGGCTACACCTTC. It specifies CASSYTGDGYTF.

This chain uses TRBV7-2 with TRBJ1-2, with unresolved D. Germline CDR1 reads SGHTA; CDR2 reads FQGNSA. The V end lost 7 bases, the J end lost 2 bases, and 11 bases lay between the germline ends. The CDR3 covers 13 residues. CDR3 sequence reads: CASTPSWNYGYTF. Written as DNA, the CDR3 is TGTGCCAGCACCCCCTCGTGGAACTATGGCTACACCTTC. The variable domain in full, completed from reference TRBV7-2 and TRBJ1-2, reads GAGVSQSPSNKVTEKGKDVELRCDPISGHTALYWYRQSLGQGLEFLIYFQGNSAPDKSGLPSDRFSAERTGGSVSTLTIQRTQQEDSAVYLCASTPSWNYGYTFGSGTRLTVV.

The rearrangement links TRBV9 to TRBJ1-6, with TRBD1 matching 8 bases. This CDR3 is 14 amino acids long. Germline V gene lookup returns CDR1 SGDLS and CDR2 YYNGEE. V dropped 4 bases and J dropped 8; count of bases not matched to a gene: 5. The CDR3 reads CASSLRTGYSPLHF. CDR3 sequence (DNA): TGTGCCAGCAGCCTAAGGACAGGGTATTCACCCCTCCACTTT.

This clone was recorded only once. V gene TRBV5-6 combines with J gene TRBJ2-2, with 7 bases fitting TRBD2. The CDR3 loop spans 15 amino acids. The germline gives CDR1 SGHDT, CDR2 YYEEEE. Trimming cost V 1 base and J 6 bases; bases outside gene matches: 6. CDR3: CASSLLRERPGELFF. In DNA, the CDR3 is TGTGCCAGCAGCTTGTTGCGGGAGCGTCCCGGGGAGCTGTTTTTT.

The J gene is TRBJ1-3, the V gene TRBV6-1; tentatively, D is TRBD1 (5 bases). The CDR3 runs to 17 residues. V gave up 3 bases and J gave up 0 bases, with 15 bases separating them. Germline assignment: CDR1 MNHNS and CDR2 SASEGT. CDR3 coding DNA: TGTGCCAGCAGTGAGACCCTCGGGGGTGGCTCTGGAAACACCATATATTTT. It encodes CASSETLGGGSGNTIYF.

This chain links TRBV19 with TRBJ1-1; D is ambiguous. V was pared by 3 bases and J by 1 base, with 6 bases between. The germline CDR1 and CDR2 sequences are LNHDA and SQIVND (reference sequence). CDR3 length equals 13 residues. CDR3 bases: TGTGCCAGTAGTATGTCCCCGAACACTGAAGCTTTCTTT. Its translation is CASSMSPNTEAFF.

The chain has TRBV15 and TRBJ2-3; 7 nucleotides agree with TRBD2. The CDR3 totals 16 residues. CDR1 and CDR2 (germline): LNHNV, YYDKDF (reference sequence). V gave up 3 bases and J gave up 7 bases; unmatched junction bases: 13. The CDR3 DNA reads as TGTGCCACCAGCAGGGGATCCGGGACTAATCTTTATACGCAGTATTTT. Its protein product is CATSRGSGTNLYTQYF.

The CDR3, as DNA: TGTGCCAGCAGTGAAGACAGGAATCAGCCCCAGCATTTT. Translating it yields CASSEDRNQPQHF. This sequence joins TRBV12-3 or TRBV12-4 and TRBJ1-5, with D maybe TRBD1 (6 bases). The CDR3 has 13 amino acids. Trimming stripped 5 bases from V and 4 bases from J, with 9 bases between.

V usage is TRBV15 and J usage is TRBJ2-1; D unresolved. Per germline, CDR1 LNHNV and CDR2 YYDKDF (reference sequence). This CDR3 comprises 14 residues. Deletions cut 0 bases from V and 0 bases from J, with 3 bases between. The CDR3 protein is CATSREFSYNEQFF. CDR3 DNA: TGTGCCACCAGCAGAGAGTTCTCCTACAATGAGCAGTTCTTC. Full variable domain (rest looked up from reference TRBV15 and TRBJ2-1): DAMVIQNPRYQVTQFGKPVTLSCSQTLNHNVMYWYQQKSSQAPKLLFHYYDKDFNNEADTPDNFQSRRPNTSFCFLDIRSPGLGDTAMYLCATSREFSYNEQFFGPGTRLTVL.

This chain joins TRBV6-2 or TRBV6-3 and TRBJ2-1, with 11 bases that match TRBD2. Germline V gives CDR1 MNHEY, CDR2 SVGEGT. The CDR3 totals 15 residues. V dropped 4 bases and J dropped 5; count of bases not matched to a gene: 4. CDR3 sequence (DNA): TGTGCCAGCAGTTGGACTAGCGGGCTTGACAATGAGCAGTTCTTC. This gives the protein CASSWTSGLDNEQFF.

The chain joins TRBV4-2 to TRBJ1-3; unclear D gene. CDR1 and CDR2 (germline): LGHNA, YNFKEQ. V was shortened by 6 bases and J by 0 bases, with 6 bases between the two germline ends. CDR3 length: 13 residues. DNA of the CDR3: TGTGCCAGCAGACAGAGCTCTGGAAACACCATATATTTT. It codes for CASRQSSGNTIYF.